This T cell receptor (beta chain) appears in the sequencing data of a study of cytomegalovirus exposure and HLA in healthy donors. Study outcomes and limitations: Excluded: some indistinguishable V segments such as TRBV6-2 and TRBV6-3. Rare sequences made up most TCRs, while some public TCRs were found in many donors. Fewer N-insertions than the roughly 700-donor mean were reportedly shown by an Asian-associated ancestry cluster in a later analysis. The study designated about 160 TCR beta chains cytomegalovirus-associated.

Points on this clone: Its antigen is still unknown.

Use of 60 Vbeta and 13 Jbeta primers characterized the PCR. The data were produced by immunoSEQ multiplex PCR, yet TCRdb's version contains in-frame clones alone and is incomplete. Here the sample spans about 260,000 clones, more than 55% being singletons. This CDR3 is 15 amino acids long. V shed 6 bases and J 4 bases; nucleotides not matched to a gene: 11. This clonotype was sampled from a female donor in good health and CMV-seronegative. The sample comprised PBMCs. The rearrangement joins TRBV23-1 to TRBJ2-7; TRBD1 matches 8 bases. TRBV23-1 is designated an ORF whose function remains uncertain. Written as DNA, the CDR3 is TGCGCCAGCAGCCGCTTTGACAGGGGTAGGTACGAGCAGTACTTC. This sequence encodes CASSRFDRGRYEQYF.